These 5 T cell receptor beta chains came from one sample sequenced in a study of regulatory T cells in long-lasting Graves disease. Library construction for TCR beta used iRepertoire HTBI primers and Arm-PCR of CDR3 regions. A single record per CDR3 protein comes from TCRdb applying MiXCR to the multiplex PCR reads. The data hold around 450,000 distinct CDR3 sequences, with around 15% observed a single time. The time point: newly diagnosed GD, antithyroid drugs for less than 3 months. Generation of the TCR library employed RNA extracted from PBMCs. The sample also formed part of further work on T cells in Graves' hyperthyroidism and ophthalmopathy.

Sequenced here: peripheral blood mononuclear cells (PBMCs), sampled at new diagnosis, from a patient treated with antithyroid drugs. The receptors come from a man between 35 and 55 years old with Graves disease.

This clonotype came up many times. V and J are TRBV6-1 and TRBJ1-2; tentative D call: TRBD1 (5 bases). Germline V CDR1 and CDR2: MNHNS, SASEGT. V shed 6 bases and J shed 5 bases, with 25 bases lying between them. The CDR3 loop spans 17 amino acids. CDR3 nucleotides: TGTGCCAGCAGCAAAATCGGGACCGACACCGTTGTTTATGGCTACACCTTC. This encodes CASSKIGTDTVVYGYTF.

Many counts were recorded for this clonotype. This chain connects TRBV6-1 to TRBJ1-5, with D uncertain. The ends were cut back, 5 bases at V and 3 bases at J, with 11 bases in the middle. In germline, CDR1 is MNHNS, CDR2 SASEGT. CDR3 size: 14 residues. CDR3 residues: CASSPDRPNQPQHF. CDR3 nucleotide sequence: TGTGCCAGCAGTCCCGACCGTCCCAATCAGCCCCAGCATTTT.

The rearrangement links TRBV12-3 or TRBV12-4 to TRBJ2-3, with 11 positions matching TRBD2. There are 17 residues in the CDR3. The V segment lost 2 bases and the J segment 7 bases; nucleotides outside the gene matches: 11. The CDR3 DNA reads as TGTGCCAGCAGTTTATTCACCCCTAGCGGGAGGACAAATACGCAGTATTTT. Translation: CASSLFTPSGRTNTQYF.

The count of this clonotype is one. The conserved final phenylalanine or tryptophan is absent from the CDR3, which likely points to a read error. Because the CDR3's place on the DNA is in doubt, the DNA is left out and the CDR3 is given as listed by TCRdb. The rearrangement uses TRBV28 and TRBJ2-4; the table gives TRBD2 as D, unverified against the DNA. Germline CDR1 and CDR2: MDHEN and SYDVKM. A total of 13 residues make up the CDR3, ends included. The CDR3 loop is CASSLGLAGGTYL.

This clonotype was picked up a small number of times. This rearrangement joins TRBV6-5 to TRBJ2-5; the D call may be TRBD1 or TRBD2 (5 bases each). The CDR3 contains 13 residues. Trimming pared 2 bases from V and 5 bases from J, leaving 9 bases between. In germline, CDR1 is MNHEY, CDR2 SVGAGI. CDR3 residues: CASSYLGVETQYF. CDR3 DNA sequence: TGTGCCAGCAGTTACCTGGGGGTCGAGACCCAGTACTTC.